Following are 27 T cell receptor beta chains from one sample sequenced in a study of read filtering for tumor transcriptome and immune sequencing. From about 400 ng of RNA, a library with molecular barcoded alpha/delta and beta/gamma adaptors was made. TCRdb re-called the reads with MiXCR, one entry per CDR3 protein. The data show roughly 90,000 distinct CDR3 sequences, 20% to 25% seen once. The sequencing sample was made of a population of CD138-negative cells sorted from bone marrow. The receptor source for this set is a donor aged 40 or over with multiple myeloma.

In regard to this clonotype: This CDR3 fails to terminate in the conserved phenylalanine or tryptophan, so it likely reflects a read error. CDR3 protein: CASSKRPVSPYNEQFS. The CDR3 coding sequence is TGTGCCAGCAGCAAAAGGCCGGTTAGCCCCTACAATGAGCAGTTCTCC. The J gene is TRBJ2-1, the V gene TRBV7-2; D remains unclear. V gave up 5 bases and J gave up 2 bases, with 16 bases separating them. The germline CDR1 and CDR2 sequences are SGHTA and FQGNSA. The CDR3 loop spans 16 amino acids.

The chain recombines TRBV20-1 with TRBJ2-7; 8 positions match TRBD1. This CDR3 comprises 14 residues. Per the germline V gene, CDR1 is DFQATT and CDR2 is SNEGSKA (reference sequence). Trimming at V came to 5 bases and at J to 4 bases, leaving 10 bases not matched to a gene. The CDR3 region has the DNA TGCAGTGCTGATCACCCTCAGGGGGCATACGAGCAGTACTTC. Amino acids: CSADHPQGAYEQYF.

This clonotype was seen ten or more times. Mismatch with germline at one junction end may stem from a read error. The V call is TRBV18, the J call TRBJ2-5; D gene unclear. This CDR3 comprises 14 residues. CDR1 and CDR2 from the germline V gene are KGHSH and LQKENI. CDR3 bases: TGTGCCAGCTCACCACCCTCGTACCAGGAGACCCAGTACTTC. Its protein product is CASSPPSYQETQYF.

In regard to this clonotype: A read error is possible here, since a much larger clone lies one base away. The chain is built from TRBV27 and TRBJ1-5; D gene ambiguous. Trimming cost V 5 bases and J 6 bases, with 14 bases left between them. Per the germline V gene, CDR1 is MNHEY and CDR2 is SMNVEV (reference sequence). This CDR3 region has 14 residues. CDR3 sequence reads: CASSPRHGIQPQHF. CDR3 sequence (DNA): TGTGCCAGCAGTCCCAGACACGGGATTCAGCCCCAGCATTTT.

This clonotype is labeled as medium-sized. CDR3 sequence: CASSPRGAKNIQYF. For the CDR3, the DNA is TGTGCCAGTAGTCCTCGTGGAGCCAAAAACATTCAGTACTTC. This chain uses TRBV19 with TRBJ2-4; D is uncertain. Deletions cut 5 bases from V and 0 bases from J, with 8 bases between. There are 14 residues in the CDR3. Germline V gene sequence: CDR1 LNHDA, CDR2 SQIVND (reference sequence).

As to this clonotype: At one end the junction does not follow the germline gene, possibly because of a read error. The DNA of the CDR3 is TGTGCCGGCAGTGACAGACGGGGCTACAATGAGCAGTTCTTC. This translates into CAGSDRRGYNEQFF. V usage is TRBV2 and J usage is TRBJ2-1; either TRBD1 or TRBD2 may fit D (5 bases each). Looked up from germline, CDR1 is SNHLY and CDR2 is FYNNEI. This CDR3 contains 14 residues.

This clonotype was counted at least ten times. The genes are TRBV7-2 and TRBJ2-2; TRBD1 agrees at 7 bases. There are 14 residues in the CDR3. V dropped 5 bases and J dropped 4; count of bases not matched to a gene: 4. Germline V gene lookup returns CDR1 SGHTA and CDR2 FQGNSA. CDR3 bases: TGTGCCAGCAGCACCTACAGGGGCACCGGGGAGCTGTTTTTT. It yields the protein CASSTYRGTGELFF.

This clonotype has at least ten counts. The chain employs TRBV6-5 and TRBJ2-1; 9 bases are a match to TRBD2. The CDR3 is made up of 17 amino acids. V lost 0 bases, J lost 10 bases, and 13 bases stayed unmatched. Germline CDR1 is MNHEY and CDR2 is SVGAGI. CDR3 DNA sequence: TGTGCCAGCAGTTACTCGGCGCCGGGTCTAGCGGGGTGGGAGCAGTTCTTC. The encoded protein is CASSYSAPGLAGWEQFF.

This clonotype was seen only a few times. The rearrangement joins TRBV30 to TRBJ1-2; TRBD1 matches at 8 bases. The V and J ends lost 3 bases and 8 bases, in that order; junction bases with no gene match: 5. The CDR3 runs 12 residues. Germline CDR1 is GTSNPN and CDR2 is SVGIG (reference sequence). CDR3 loop: CAWRGTGQGYTF. The DNA for the CDR3 is TGTGCCTGGAGAGGGACAGGCCAAGGCTACACCTTC.

This clonotype occurred a few times. The chain links TRBV2 to TRBJ2-5; perhaps D is TRBD1 or TRBD2 (5 bases each). Germline assignment: CDR1 SNHLY and CDR2 FYNNEI. Trimming cost V 3 bases and J 5 bases, with 16 bases left between them. The CDR3 is made up of 15 amino acids. In DNA form, the CDR3 reads TGTGCCAGCAGTGAGGGGCAGCGGAGTCTGGAGACCCAGTACTTC. Its protein product is CASSEGQRSLETQYF. Drawing the rest from reference TRBV2 and TRBJ2-5, the complete variable domain is EPEVTQTPSHQVTQMGQEVILRCVPISNHLYFYWYRQILGQKVEFLVSFYNNEISEKSEIFDDQFSVERPDGSNFTLKIRSTKLEDSAMYFCASSEGQRSLETQYFGPGTRLLVL.

Comment on this clonotype: One end of the junction does not line up with germline, which may come from a read error. This chain joins TRBV14 and TRBJ2-1; D remains ambiguous. CDR1 is SGHDN, CDR2 FVKESK, per germline. This CDR3 comprises 13 residues. The DNA for the CDR3 is TGTGCCAGCAGCCAGCTGTTCTCAGGAGAGCCGTTCTTC. Translation gives CASSQLFSGEPFF.

The gene calls are TRBV5-1 and TRBJ2-7; 7 nucleotides agree with TRBD1. The CDR3 length is 15 residues. Germline lookup yields CDR1 SGHRS and CDR2 YFSETQ. With 4 bases clipped from V and 1 base from J, the junction kept 8 bases outside the gene matches. In nucleotides, the CDR3 is TGCGCCAGCAGCACCGGACAGGTCTTATCCTACGAGCAGTACTTC. Amino acid sequence: CASSTGQVLSYEQYF.

As concerns this clonotype: A much larger clone is a single base away; this may be a read error. The chain carries TRBV5-1 and TRBJ2-3; TRBD2 agrees at 13 bases. The CDR3 consists of 15 residues. CDR1 and CDR2 (germline): SGHRS, YFSETQ. Germline trimming cut 4 bases from V and 13 bases from J; bases unmatched to any gene: 12. The CDR3 DNA is TGCGCCAGCAGCGGGGGGACTAGCGGGGCCGGACTGGAGTATTTT. Amino acids: CASSGGTSGAGLEYF.

This clonotype has at least ten counts. The chain has TRBV2 and TRBJ2-2, with 7 bases matching TRBD1. V dropped 4 bases and J dropped 0; count of bases not matched to a gene: 2. The germline V gene encodes CDR1 SNHLY and CDR2 FYNNEI. This CDR3 spans 15 amino acids. CDR3 region: CASSGQGANTGELFF. The CDR3 DNA is TGTGCCAGCAGTGGACAGGGCGCGAACACCGGGGAGCTGTTTTTT.

This clonotype was detected many times. The chain links TRBV3-1 to TRBJ1-1; no clear D. The V end lost 2 bases, the J end lost 4 bases, and 11 bases lay between the germline ends. From germline, CDR1 is LGHDT and CDR2 YNNKEL (reference sequence). The CDR3 is 14 residues long. CDR3 in amino acids: CASSQLRGSTEAFF. DNA of the CDR3: TGTGCCAGCAGCCAACTCCGAGGGAGCACTGAAGCTTTCTTT.

This clonotype has a count of ten or more. The chain carries TRBV7-2 and TRBJ2-1, with 15 nucleotides matching TRBD2. V dropped 2 bases and J dropped 4; count of bases not matched to a gene: 3. CDR3 length equals 17 residues. Germline V lookup: CDR1 SGHTA, CDR2 FQGNSA. CDR3 in DNA: TGTGCCAGCAGCTTATGGACTAGCGGGGGGGCGTACAATGAGCAGTTCTTC. This translates into CASSLWTSGGAYNEQFF.

This chain uses TRBV29-1 with TRBJ1-1; D is possibly TRBD1 (6 bases). CDR1 and CDR2 from the germline V gene are SQVTM and ANQGSEA. Trimming shortened V by 6 bases and J by 11 bases, and 22 bases separated the two germline ends. This CDR3 comprises 13 residues. In nucleotides, the CDR3 is TGCAGCGTCGGAGACACAGGGCACTTGGGTGCTTTCTTT. Translation: CSVGDTGHLGAFF. Based on the CDR3 plus reference TRBV29-1 and TRBJ1-1, the full variable domain is SAVISQKPSRDICQRGTSLTIQCQVDSQVTMMFWYRQQPGQSLTLIATANQGSEATYESGFVIDKFPISRPNLTFSTLTVSNMSPEDSSIYLCSVGDTGHLGAFFGQGTRLTVV.

This clonotype has more than one count but fewer than ten. The chain joins TRBV25-1 to TRBJ2-7; D not certain. CDR1 is MGHDK and CDR2 is SYGVNS in the germline V gene. The CDR3 is 11 amino acids. V gave up 10 bases and J gave up 3 bases, with 10 bases separating them. Written as DNA, the CDR3 is TGTGCCACCCGAAGAAACTACGAGCAGTACTTC. Translation gives CATRRNYEQYF.

V and J are TRBV7-6 and TRBJ1-1, with D tentatively TRBD1 (6 bases). The CDR3 is 15 amino acids. V lost 0 bases, J lost 3 bases, and 11 bases lay in between. The germline gives CDR1 SGHVS, CDR2 FNYEAQ. The CDR3, as DNA: TGTGCCAGCAGCTTAGCAGGGGGATTGTACACTGAAGCTTTCTTT. As protein: CASSLAGGLYTEAFF. Full variable domain (remainder filled in from reference TRBV7-6 and TRBJ1-1): GAGVSQSPRYKVTKRGQDVALRCDPISGHVSLYWYRQALGQGPEFLTYFNYEAQQDKSGLPNDRFSAERPEGSISTLTIQRTEQRDSAMYRCASSLAGGLYTEAFFGQGTRLTVV.

The table lists this clonotype with a count of one. This may come from a read error, since a much larger clone is one base off. The V and J genes are TRBV28 and TRBJ2-7; 8 bases are shared with TRBD1. V shed 5 bases and J 1 base; nucleotides not matched to a gene: 7. The germline CDR1 and CDR2 sequences are MDHEN and SYDVKM. The CDR3 consists of 15 residues. The CDR3 sequence: CASSPTGAGSYEQYF. Here the CDR3 DNA reads TGTGCCAGCAGTCCGACAGGGGCCGGTTCCTACGAGCAGTACTTC.

Many counts were recorded for this clonotype. The chain joins TRBV12-3 or TRBV12-4 to TRBJ1-1; D ambiguous. Trimming left V 3 bases short and J 0 bases short, with 8 bases between. This CDR3 is built from 14 residues. The CDR3, as DNA: TGTGCCAGCAGTTTCCGGGGTATGAACACTGAAGCTTTCTTT. This gives the protein CASSFRGMNTEAFF.

This clonotype has only a few counts. The chain combines TRBV12-3 or TRBV12-4 with TRBJ1-2; 9 bases are shared with TRBD1. The CDR3 has 14 amino acids. V gave up 6 bases and J gave up 7 bases; unmatched junction bases: 9. DNA of the CDR3: TGTGCCAGCAGCGCCGGGACAGGGTTTTGTGGCTACACCTTC. This sequence encodes CASSAGTGFCGYTF.

Concerning this clonotype itself: A much larger clone sits a single nucleotide away, making a read error possible. The V and J genes are TRBV7-2 and TRBJ1-1; D not resolved. CDR1 is SGHTA, CDR2 FQGNSA, per germline. The CDR3 is made up of 13 amino acids. This CDR3 reads CAGSLERDTEAFF. Here the CDR3 DNA reads TGTGCCGGCAGCTTAGAAAGGGACACTGAAGCTTTCTTT.

Comments on this clonotype: The junction does not match germline at one end; this may be a read error. This chain connects TRBV10-3 to TRBJ1-4; perhaps TRBD1 as D (5 bases). The CDR3 sequence is 13 residues long. Germline loops: CDR1 ENHRY, CDR2 SYGVKD. CDR3 DNA sequence: TGTGCCATATCCGGGACGGCGAATGAAAAACTGTCTTTT. This gives the protein CAISGTANEKLSF.

This clonotype was found many times. The rearrangement links TRBV5-1 to TRBJ2-3, with D maybe TRBD2 (6 bases). Germline CDR1 and CDR2: SGHRS and YFSETQ. This CDR3 has 15 residues. The ends were cut back, 0 bases at V and 0 bases at J, with 8 bases in the middle. The CDR3 nucleotides are TGCGCCAGCAGCTTGGTTGCGGGAAGCACAGATACGCAGTATTTT. It codes for CASSLVAGSTDTQYF.

As to this clonotype: A read error may explain this, as a much larger clone is one base away. This chain connects TRBV15 to TRBJ2-2, with D unclear. Germline V lookup: CDR1 LNHNV, CDR2 YYDKDF (reference sequence). This CDR3 contains 17 residues. With 0 bases removed from V and 0 bases from J, the gap between germline ends came to 11 bases. The CDR3: CATSREVNTANTGELFF. In nucleotides, the CDR3 is TGTGCCACCAGCAGAGAGGTTAATACAGCGAACACCGGGGAGCTGTTTTTT.

This clonotype has only a few counts. This sequence joins TRBV5-1 and TRBJ1-2, with 9 nucleotides matching TRBD1. From germline, CDR1 is SGHRS and CDR2 YFSETQ. This CDR3 comprises 13 residues. V trimming: 4 bases; J trimming: 6 bases; junction bases outside the gene matches: 4. CDR3 sequence: CASSRDRENGYTF. The CDR3 DNA sequence: TGCGCCAGCAGCCGGGACAGGGAGAATGGCTACACCTTC. Based on the CDR3 plus reference TRBV5-1 and TRBJ1-2, the full variable domain is KAGVTQTPRYLIKTRGQQVTLSCSPISGHRSVSWYQQTPGQGLQFLFEYFSETQRNKGNFPGRFSGRQFSNSRSEMNVSTLELGDSALYLCASSRDRENGYTFGSGTRLTVV.